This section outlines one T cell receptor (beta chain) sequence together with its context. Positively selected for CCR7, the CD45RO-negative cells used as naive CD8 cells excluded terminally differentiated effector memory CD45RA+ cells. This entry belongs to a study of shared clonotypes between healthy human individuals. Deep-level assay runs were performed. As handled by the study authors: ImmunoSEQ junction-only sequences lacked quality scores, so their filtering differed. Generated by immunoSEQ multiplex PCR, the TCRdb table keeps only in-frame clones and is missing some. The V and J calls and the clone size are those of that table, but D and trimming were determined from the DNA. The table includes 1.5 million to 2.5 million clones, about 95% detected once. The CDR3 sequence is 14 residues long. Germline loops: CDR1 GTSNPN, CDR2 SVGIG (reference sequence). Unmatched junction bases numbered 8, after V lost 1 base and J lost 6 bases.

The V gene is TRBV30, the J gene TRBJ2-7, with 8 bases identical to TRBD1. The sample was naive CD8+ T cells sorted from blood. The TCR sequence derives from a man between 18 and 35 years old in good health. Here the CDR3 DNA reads TGTGCCTGGAGTGGGCGGGACAGGTTGCGCGAGCAGTACTTC. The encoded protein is CAWSGRDRLREQYF.